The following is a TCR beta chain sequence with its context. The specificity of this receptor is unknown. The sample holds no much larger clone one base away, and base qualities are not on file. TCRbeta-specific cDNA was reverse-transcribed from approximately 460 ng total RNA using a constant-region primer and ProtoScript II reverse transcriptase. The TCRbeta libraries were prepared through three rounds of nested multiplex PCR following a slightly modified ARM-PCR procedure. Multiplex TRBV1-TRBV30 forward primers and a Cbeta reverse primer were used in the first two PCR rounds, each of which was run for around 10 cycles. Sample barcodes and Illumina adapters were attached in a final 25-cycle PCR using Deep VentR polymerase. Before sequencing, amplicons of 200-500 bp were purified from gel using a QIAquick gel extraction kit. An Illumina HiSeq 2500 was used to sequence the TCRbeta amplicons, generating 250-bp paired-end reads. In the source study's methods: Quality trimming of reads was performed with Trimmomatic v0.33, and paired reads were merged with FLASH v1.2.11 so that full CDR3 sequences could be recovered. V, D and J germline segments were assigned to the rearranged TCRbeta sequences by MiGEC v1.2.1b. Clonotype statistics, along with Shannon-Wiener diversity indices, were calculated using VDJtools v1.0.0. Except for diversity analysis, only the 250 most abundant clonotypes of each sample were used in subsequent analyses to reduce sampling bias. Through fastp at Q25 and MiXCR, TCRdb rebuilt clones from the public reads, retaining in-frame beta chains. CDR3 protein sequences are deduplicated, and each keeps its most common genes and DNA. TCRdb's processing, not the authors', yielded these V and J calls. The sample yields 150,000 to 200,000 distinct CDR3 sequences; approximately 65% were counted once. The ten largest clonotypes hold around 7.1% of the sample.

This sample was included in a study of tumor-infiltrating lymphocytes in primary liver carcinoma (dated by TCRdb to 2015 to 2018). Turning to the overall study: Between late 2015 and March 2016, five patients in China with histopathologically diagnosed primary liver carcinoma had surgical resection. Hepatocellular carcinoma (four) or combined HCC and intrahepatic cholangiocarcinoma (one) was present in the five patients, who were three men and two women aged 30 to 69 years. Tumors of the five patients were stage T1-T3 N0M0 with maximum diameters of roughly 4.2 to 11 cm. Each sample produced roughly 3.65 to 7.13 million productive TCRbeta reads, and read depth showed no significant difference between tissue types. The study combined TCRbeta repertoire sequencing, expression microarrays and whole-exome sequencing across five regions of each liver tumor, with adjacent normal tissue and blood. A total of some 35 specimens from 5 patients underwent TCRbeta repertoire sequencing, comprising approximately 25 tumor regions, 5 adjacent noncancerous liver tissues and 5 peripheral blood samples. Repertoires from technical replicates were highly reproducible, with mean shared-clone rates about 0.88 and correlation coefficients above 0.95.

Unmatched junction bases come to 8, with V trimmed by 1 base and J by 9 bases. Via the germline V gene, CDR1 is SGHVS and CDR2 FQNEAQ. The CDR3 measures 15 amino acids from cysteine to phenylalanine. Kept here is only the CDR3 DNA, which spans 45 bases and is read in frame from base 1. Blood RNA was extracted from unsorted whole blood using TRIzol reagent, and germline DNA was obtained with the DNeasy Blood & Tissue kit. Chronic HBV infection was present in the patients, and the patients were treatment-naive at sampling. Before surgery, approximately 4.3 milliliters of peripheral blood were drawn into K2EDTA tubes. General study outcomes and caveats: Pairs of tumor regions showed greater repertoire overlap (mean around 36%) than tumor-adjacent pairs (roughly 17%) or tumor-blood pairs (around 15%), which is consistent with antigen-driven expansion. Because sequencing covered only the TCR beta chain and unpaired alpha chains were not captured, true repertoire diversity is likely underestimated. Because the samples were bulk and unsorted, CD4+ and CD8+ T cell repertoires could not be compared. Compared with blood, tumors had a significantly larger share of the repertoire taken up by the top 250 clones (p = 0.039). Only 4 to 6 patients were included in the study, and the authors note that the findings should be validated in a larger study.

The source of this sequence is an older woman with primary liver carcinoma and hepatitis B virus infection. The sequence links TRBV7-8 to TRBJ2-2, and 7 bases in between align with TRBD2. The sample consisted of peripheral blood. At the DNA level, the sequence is TGTGCCAGCAGCTTAGTTAGCGGGTGGGGCCGGGAGCTGTTTTTT. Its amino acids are CASSLVSGWGRELFF.